These 10 T cell receptor beta chains originate from one sample sequenced in a study of blood T cell repertoires in COVID-19 (dated by TCRdb to between 2020 and 2021). Receptor amplification or capture employed the immunoSEQ multiplex PCR assay. As stored in TCRdb, this immuneACCESS dataset retains in-frame rearrangements with V and J assigned. A fraction of the clones does not appear; measured against another copy, unresolved V genes explain less than half of the discrepancy, and the remainder lacks a known reason. This sample comprises approximately 200,000 clones, around 90% of them detected only once. Clones ranked in the top ten supply about 9.4% of the sample. The sample was PBMCs or T cells enriched from blood (not recorded which). The receptors were sampled from a man between 18 and 29 years old with acute COVID-19.

This chain uses TRBV7-9 with TRBJ2-1; 12 bases align to TRBD2. CDR1 and CDR2 from the germline V gene are SEHNR and FQNEAQ (reference sequence). V lost 5 bases, J lost 6 bases, and 11 bases stayed unmatched. The CDR3 length is 17 residues. The CDR3 DNA follows: TGTGCCAGCAGCCGACTAGCGGGAGCGTTAGGGGCCAATGAGCAGTTCTTC. Protein product: CASSRLAGALGANEQFF.

This clone was seen only once. The V gene is TRBV24-1, the J gene TRBJ2-1; 9 bases line up with TRBD2. V shed 4 bases, J shed 2 bases, and the junction held 8 bases outside the gene matches. Looked up from germline, CDR1 is KGHDR and CDR2 is SFDVKD. This CDR3 spans 17 amino acids. The CDR3 reads CATSDATSGNPYNEQFF. Here the CDR3 DNA reads TGTGCCACCAGTGACGCGACTAGCGGTAACCCCTACAATGAGCAGTTCTTC.

The chain joins TRBV6-2 or TRBV6-3 to TRBJ1-5, with 10 positions matching TRBD1. V trimming: 3 bases; J trimming: 9 bases; junction bases outside the gene matches: 8. The V gene's germline CDR1 is MNHEY and CDR2 SVGEGT. This CDR3 region has 15 residues. The CDR3 loop reads CASSYFGTGERPQHF. DNA for the CDR3: TGTGCCAGCAGTTATTTCGGGACAGGGGAGCGGCCCCAGCATTTT.

The V gene is TRBV18, the J gene TRBJ2-7; 8 nucleotides agree with TRBD2. Germline V gene lookup returns CDR1 KGHSH and CDR2 LQKENI. After removal of 0 bases from V and 2 bases from J, the junction contained 9 bases not matched to a gene. The CDR3 is 17 amino acids. The CDR3 DNA sequence: TGTGCCAGCTCACCACCGACGGGGGGGAGTCCACCCTACGAGCAGTACTTC. This codes for CASSPPTGGSPPYEQYF. The complete variable domain, with remaining parts taken from reference TRBV18 and TRBJ2-7, reads NAGVMQNPRHLVRRRGQEARLRCSPMKGHSHVYWYRQLPEEGLKFMVYLQKENIIDESGMPKERFSAEFPKEGPSILRIQQVVRGDSAAYFCASSPPTGGSPPYEQYFGPGTRLTVT.

The chain combines TRBV27 with TRBJ2-3; TRBD2 matches 9 bases. The germline gives CDR1 MNHEY, CDR2 SMNVEV (reference sequence). V trimming: 0 bases; J trimming: 4 bases; junction bases outside the gene matches: 11. This CDR3 region has 18 residues. CDR3 DNA: TGTGCCAGCAGTTTATCGTCGAGTAGCGGGAGACCGGCAGATACGCAGTATTTT. It yields the protein CASSLSSSSGRPADTQYF.

The V call is TRBV5-1, the J call TRBJ2-1; 7 nucleotides match TRBD1. Looked up from germline, CDR1 is SGHRS and CDR2 is YFSETQ. There are 12 residues in the CDR3. V dropped 4 bases and J dropped 15; count of bases not matched to a gene: 10. CDR3: CASSGDREDRFF. CDR3 nucleotide sequence: TGCGCCAGCAGCGGAGACAGGGAAGACCGGTTCTTC.

The chain has TRBV18 and TRBJ1-4; TRBD1 agrees at 7 bases. The CDR3 spans 15 residues. V lost 2 bases, J lost 3 bases, and 3 bases stayed unmatched. Germline V gives CDR1 KGHSH, CDR2 LQKENI. CDR3 sequence reads: CASSPGQAANEKLFF. The DNA for the CDR3 is TGTGCCAGCTCACCAGGACAGGCGGCTAATGAAAAACTGTTTTTT.

Comments on this clone: Mismatch with germline at one junction end may stem from a read error. The chain recombines TRBV11-2 with TRBJ2-1, with 7 bases identical to TRBD2. This CDR3 comprises 15 residues. Per germline, CDR1 SGHAT and CDR2 FQNNGV. In nucleotides, the CDR3 is TGTGCCAGCAGCTTAGTTGGCGGGAGTTGGAATGAACAGTTCTTC. It is translated as CASSLVGGSWNEQFF.

The chain has TRBV6-5 and TRBJ2-1, with no clear D. Trimming pared 2 bases from V and 2 bases from J, leaving 7 bases between. CDR1 and CDR2 (germline): MNHEY, SVGAGI. There are 14 residues in the CDR3. In DNA, the CDR3 is TGTGCCAGCAGTTACATTGAGGCCTACAATGAGCAGTTCTTC. It encodes CASSYIEAYNEQFF.

The chain uses TRBV24-1 and TRBJ1-2, with TRBD1 matching 8 bases. The CDR3 spans 13 residues. Germline CDR1 KGHDR, CDR2 SFDVKD. The J segment lost 6 bases and the V segment lost 3 bases, leaving 2 bases of the junction unmatched. Here the CDR3 reads CATSDPTGDGYTF. Here the CDR3 DNA reads TGTGCCACCAGTGATCCGACAGGGGATGGCTACACCTTC.